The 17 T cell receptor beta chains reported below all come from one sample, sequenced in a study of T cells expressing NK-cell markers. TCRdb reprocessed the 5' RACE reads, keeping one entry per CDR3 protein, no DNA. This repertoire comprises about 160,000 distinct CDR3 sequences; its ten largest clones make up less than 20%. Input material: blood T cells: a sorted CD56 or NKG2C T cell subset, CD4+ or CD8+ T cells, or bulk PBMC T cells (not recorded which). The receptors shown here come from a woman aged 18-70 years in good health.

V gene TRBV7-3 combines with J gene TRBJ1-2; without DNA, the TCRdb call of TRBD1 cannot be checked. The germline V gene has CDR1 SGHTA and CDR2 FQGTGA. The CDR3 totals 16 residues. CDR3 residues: CASSLSGQGASYGYTF.

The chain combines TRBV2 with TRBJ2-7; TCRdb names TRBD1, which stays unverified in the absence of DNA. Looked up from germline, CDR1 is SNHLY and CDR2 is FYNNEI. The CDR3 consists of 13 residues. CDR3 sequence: CASCRDRAYEQYF.

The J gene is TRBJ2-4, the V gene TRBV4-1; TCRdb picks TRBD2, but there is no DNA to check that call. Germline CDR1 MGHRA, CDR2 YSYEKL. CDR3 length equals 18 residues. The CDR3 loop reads CASSQGLAGGPAKNIQYF.

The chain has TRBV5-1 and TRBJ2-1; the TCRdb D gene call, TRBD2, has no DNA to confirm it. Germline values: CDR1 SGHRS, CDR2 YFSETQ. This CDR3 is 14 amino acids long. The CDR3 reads CASSQAGGFHEQFF.

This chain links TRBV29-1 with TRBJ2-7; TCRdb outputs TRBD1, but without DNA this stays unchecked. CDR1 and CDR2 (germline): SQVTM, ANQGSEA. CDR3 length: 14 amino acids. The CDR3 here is CSAAGGTGGYEQYF.

CDR3 amino acids: CASSLQGFGYEQYF. The rearrangement uses TRBV27 and TRBJ2-7. Germline CDR1 and CDR2: MNHEY and SMNVEV (reference sequence). The CDR3 sequence is 14 residues long.

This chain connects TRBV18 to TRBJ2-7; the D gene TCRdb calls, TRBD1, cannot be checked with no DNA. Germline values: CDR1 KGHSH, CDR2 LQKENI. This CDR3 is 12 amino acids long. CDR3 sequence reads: CASSAPDYEQYF.

CDR3 region: CATSDPFDRPLSTDTQYF. The chain joins TRBV24-1 to TRBJ2-3; TCRdb gives TRBD1 as the D gene, but with no DNA this cannot be confirmed. Germline CDR1 and CDR2: KGHDR and SFDVKD. This CDR3 is 18 amino acids long.

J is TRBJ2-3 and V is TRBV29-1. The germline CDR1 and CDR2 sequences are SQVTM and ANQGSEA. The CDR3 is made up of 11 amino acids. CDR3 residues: CSATFGDTQYF.

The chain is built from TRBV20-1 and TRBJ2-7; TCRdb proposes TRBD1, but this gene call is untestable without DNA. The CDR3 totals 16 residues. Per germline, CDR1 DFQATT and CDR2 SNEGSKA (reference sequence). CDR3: CSARDLRDGLGYEQYF.

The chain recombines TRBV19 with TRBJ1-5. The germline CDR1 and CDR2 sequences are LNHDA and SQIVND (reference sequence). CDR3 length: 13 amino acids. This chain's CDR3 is CASSIASNQPQHF.

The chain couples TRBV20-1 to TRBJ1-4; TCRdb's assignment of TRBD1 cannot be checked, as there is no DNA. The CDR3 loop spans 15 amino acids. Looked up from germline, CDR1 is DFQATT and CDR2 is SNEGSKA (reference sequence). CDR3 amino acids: CSASGPVTGMEKLFF.

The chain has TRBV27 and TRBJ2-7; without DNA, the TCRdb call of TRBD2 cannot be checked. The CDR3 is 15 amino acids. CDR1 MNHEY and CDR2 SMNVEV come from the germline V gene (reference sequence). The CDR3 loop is CASSLLAGGPHEQYF.

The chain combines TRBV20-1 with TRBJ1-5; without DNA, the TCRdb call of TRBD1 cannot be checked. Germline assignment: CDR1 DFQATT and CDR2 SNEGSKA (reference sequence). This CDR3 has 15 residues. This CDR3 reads CSARVGGGGNQPQHF.

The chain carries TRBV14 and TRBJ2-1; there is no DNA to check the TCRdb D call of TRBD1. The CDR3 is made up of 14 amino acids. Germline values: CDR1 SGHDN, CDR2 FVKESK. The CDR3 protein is CASSQDYREDEQFF.

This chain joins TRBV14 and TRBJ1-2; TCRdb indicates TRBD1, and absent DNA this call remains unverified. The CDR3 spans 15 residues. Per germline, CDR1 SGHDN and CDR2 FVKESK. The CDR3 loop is CASSQVIGGYGGYTF.

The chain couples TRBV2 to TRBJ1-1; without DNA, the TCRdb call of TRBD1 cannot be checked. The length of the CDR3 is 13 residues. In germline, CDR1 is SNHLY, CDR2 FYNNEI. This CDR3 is CASLRGMNTEAFF.